This TCR beta chain was obtained from a study of blood T cell repertoires in COVID-19. About the study: Sites in the United States, Italy and Spain provided acute and convalescent COVID-19 samples. From T cells, B-cell-depleted T cells, or PBMCs came the material, which was cDNA or gDNA.

Original handling: Estimated nucleated cell counts came from reference gene primer amplification. Clones were sequenced by immunoSEQ multiplex PCR, and TCRdb holds only the in-frame ones, with some missing. V and J calls and clone size follow that table, whereas D and trimming were derived from the DNA. The table records 200,000 to 250,000 clones, 75% to 90% of them present only once. V was clipped by 1 base and J by 5 bases, with 14 bases between them. CDR1 is GTSNPN and CDR2 is SVGIG in the germline V gene (reference sequence). The CDR3 totals 15 residues. The chain joins TRBV30 to TRBJ1-4; no firm D call. This TCR came from a woman aged 25 to 39 who had recovered from COVID-19. The sequencing input was peripheral blood. The CDR3 reads CAWSGLGRRNEKLFF. The CDR3 bases are TGTGCCTGGAGTGGGTTAGGCAGGCGAAATGAAAAACTGTTTTTT.